These 7 T cell receptor beta chains came from one sample sequenced in a study of identical twins. TCRdb passed the 5' RACE reads through MiXCR, listing each CDR3 protein once. The sample lists about 920,000 distinct CDR3 sequences; about 12% were seen once. The same specimen was also included in a second study, on yellow fever vaccine responses in identical twins.

Material for sequencing was PBMCs. The receptors shown here come from a woman under 30 in good health.

This clonotype appeared many times. The gene calls are TRBV20-1 and TRBJ2-2; 8 nucleotides align to TRBD2. CDR3 length equals 15 residues. Germline V lookup: CDR1 DFQATT, CDR2 SNEGSKA (reference sequence). In nucleotides, the CDR3 is TGCAGCTCCCGCCCCAGCGGGAGTGGGACCGGGGAGCTGTTTTTT. It codes for CSSRPSGSGTGELFF.

This clonotype turned up a few times. This chain connects TRBV5-1 to TRBJ2-1; either TRBD1 or TRBD2 may supply D (5 bases each). Germline CDR1 is SGHRS and CDR2 is YFSETQ. This CDR3 has 14 amino acids. Trimming took 0 bases from V and 7 from J, leaving 11 bases between them. The DNA for the CDR3 is TGCGCCAGCAGCTTGGCCATCGAGGGGAATGAGCAGTTCTTC. This sequence encodes CASSLAIEGNEQFF.

Ten or more counts support this clonotype. The chain joins TRBV4-1 to TRBJ2-2, with TRBD2 identical over 9 bases. The CDR3 loop spans 17 amino acids. Unmatched junction bases numbered 4, after V lost 1 base and J lost 1 base. Germline values: CDR1 MGHRA, CDR2 YSYEKL. CDR3: CASSQVGSGRNTGELFF. The CDR3 nucleotides are TGCGCCAGCAGCCAAGTTGGTAGCGGGAGGAACACCGGGGAGCTGTTTTTT.

This clonotype has only a few counts. This chain uses TRBV5-1 with TRBJ1-1; 8 bases agree with TRBD1. Germline V gene sequence: CDR1 SGHRS, CDR2 YFSETQ. The CDR3 extends over 15 amino acids. Germline trimming cut 4 bases from V and 7 bases from J; bases unmatched to any gene: 12. In nucleotides, the CDR3 is TGCGCCAGCAGCCGGGGGCTGGACAGGGTTAATGAAGCTTTCTTT. Its translation is CASSRGLDRVNEAFF.

This clonotype was counted only a few times. The junction and the germline gene differ at one end; a read error may be behind it. The V gene is TRBV20-1, the J gene TRBJ2-2; D perhaps matches TRBD2 (7 bases). This CDR3 has 15 residues. In germline, CDR1 is DFQATT, CDR2 SNEGSKA (reference sequence). The CDR3 nucleotides read TGCAGTGCCAGAGTTGGGGGGGCGATCACCGGGGAGCTGTTTTTT. Translated, it gives CSARVGGAITGELFF.

In its sample, this clonotype was seen many times. V and J are TRBV2 and TRBJ1-5, with D perhaps TRBD1 (5 bases). The CDR3 sequence is 14 residues long. Germline V gives CDR1 SNHLY, CDR2 FYNNEI. CDR3 amino acids: CASHGGVLNQPQHF. The CDR3 nucleotides are TGTGCTTCCCACGGGGGGGTCCTGAATCAGCCCCAGCATTTT.

The V call is TRBV20-1, the J call TRBJ2-3; 9 nucleotides match TRBD2. This CDR3 region has 15 residues. CDR1 and CDR2 (germline): DFQATT, SNEGSKA (reference sequence). Trimming removed 1 base from V and 3 bases from J; junction bases left unmatched: 5. The DNA for the CDR3 is TGCAGTGCTAGAGCTCGGGGACTAGCAACAGATACGCAGTATTTT. Translated: CSARARGLATDTQYF.